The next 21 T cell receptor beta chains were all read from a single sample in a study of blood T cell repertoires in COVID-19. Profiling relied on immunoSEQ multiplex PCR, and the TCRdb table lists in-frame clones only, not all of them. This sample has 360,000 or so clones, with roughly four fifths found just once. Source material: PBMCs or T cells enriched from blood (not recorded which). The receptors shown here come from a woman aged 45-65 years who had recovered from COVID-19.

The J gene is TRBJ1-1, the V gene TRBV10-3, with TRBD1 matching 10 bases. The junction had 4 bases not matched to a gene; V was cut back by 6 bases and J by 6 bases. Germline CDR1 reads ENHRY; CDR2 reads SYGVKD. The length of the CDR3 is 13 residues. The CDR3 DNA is TGTGCCATCAGCCAGGACAGGGGGGCTGAAGCTTTCTTT. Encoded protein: CAISQDRGAEAFF.

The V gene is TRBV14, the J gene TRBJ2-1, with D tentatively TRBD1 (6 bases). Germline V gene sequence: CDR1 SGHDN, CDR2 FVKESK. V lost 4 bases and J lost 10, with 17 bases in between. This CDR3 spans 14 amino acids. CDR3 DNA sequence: TGTGCCAGCAGCCCCCTTGTAGGACAGACGGAGCAGTTCTTC. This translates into CASSPLVGQTEQFF.

The CDR3 region has the DNA TGTGCCACCAGCAGAGATCCCACGAGGCGGGGCCAAGAGACCCAGTACTTC. Its protein is CATSRDPTRRGQETQYF. The chain combines TRBV15 with TRBJ2-5; D is possibly TRBD2 (6 bases). CDR1 and CDR2 (germline): LNHNV, YYDKDF (reference sequence). Trimming pared 0 bases from V and 1 base from J, leaving 15 bases between. The CDR3 extends over 17 amino acids.

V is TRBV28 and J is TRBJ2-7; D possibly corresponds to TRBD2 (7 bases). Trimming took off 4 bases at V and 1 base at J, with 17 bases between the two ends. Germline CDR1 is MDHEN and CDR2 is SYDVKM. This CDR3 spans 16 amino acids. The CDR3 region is CASSSLGGRGSYEQYF. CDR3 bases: TGTGCCAGCAGTTCCCTAGGGGGGAGGGGGTCCTACGAGCAGTACTTC.

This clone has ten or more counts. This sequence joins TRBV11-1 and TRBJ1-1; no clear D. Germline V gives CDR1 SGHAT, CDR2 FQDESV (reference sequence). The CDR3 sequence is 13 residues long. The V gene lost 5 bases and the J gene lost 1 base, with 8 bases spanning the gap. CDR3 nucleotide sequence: TGTGCCAGCAGCACCTATCGGAACACTGAAGCTTTCTTT. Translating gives CASSTYRNTEAFF.

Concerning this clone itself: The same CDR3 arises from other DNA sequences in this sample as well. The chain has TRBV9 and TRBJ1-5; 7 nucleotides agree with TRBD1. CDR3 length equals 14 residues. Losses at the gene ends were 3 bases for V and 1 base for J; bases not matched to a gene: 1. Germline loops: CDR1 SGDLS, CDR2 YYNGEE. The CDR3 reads CASSGQGSNQPQHF. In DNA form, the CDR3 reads TGTGCCAGCAGCGGACAGGGCAGCAATCAGCCCCAGCATTTT. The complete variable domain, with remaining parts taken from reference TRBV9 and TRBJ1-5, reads DSGVTQTPKHLITATGQRVTLRCSPRSGDLSVYWYQQSLDQGLQFLIQYYNGEERAKGNILERFSAQQFPDLHSELNLSSLELGDSALYFCASSGQGSNQPQHFGDGTRLSIL.

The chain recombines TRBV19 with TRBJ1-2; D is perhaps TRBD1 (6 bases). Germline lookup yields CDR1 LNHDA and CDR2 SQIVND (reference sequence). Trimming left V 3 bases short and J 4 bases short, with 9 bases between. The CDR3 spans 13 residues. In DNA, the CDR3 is TGTGCCAGTAGTATCCAGGGGACCTATGGCTACACCTTC. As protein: CASSIQGTYGYTF. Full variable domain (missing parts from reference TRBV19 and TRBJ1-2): DGGITQSPKYLFRKEGQNVTLSCEQNLNHDAMYWYRQDPGQGLRLIYYSQIVNDFQKGDIAEGYSVSREKKESFPLTVTSAQKNPTAFYLCASSIQGTYGYTFGSGTRLTVV.

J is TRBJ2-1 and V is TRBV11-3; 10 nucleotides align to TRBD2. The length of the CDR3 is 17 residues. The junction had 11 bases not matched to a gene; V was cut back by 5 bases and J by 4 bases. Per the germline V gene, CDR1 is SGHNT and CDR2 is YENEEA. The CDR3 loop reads CASSPLAGGSLYNEQFF. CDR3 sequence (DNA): TGTGCCAGCAGCCCATTAGCGGGGGGCTCCCTTTACAATGAGCAGTTCTTC.

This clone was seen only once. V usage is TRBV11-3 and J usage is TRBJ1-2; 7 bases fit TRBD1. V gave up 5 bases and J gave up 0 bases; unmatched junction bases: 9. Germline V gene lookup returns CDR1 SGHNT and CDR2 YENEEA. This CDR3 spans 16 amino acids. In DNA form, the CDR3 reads TGTGCCAGCAGCACCCGTACAGGGGCAGCTAACTATGGCTACACCTTC. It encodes CASSTRTGAANYGYTF.

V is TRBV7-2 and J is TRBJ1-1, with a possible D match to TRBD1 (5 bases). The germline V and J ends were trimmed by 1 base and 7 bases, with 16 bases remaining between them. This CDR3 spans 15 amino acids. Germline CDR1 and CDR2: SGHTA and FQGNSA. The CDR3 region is CASSLGHPGQGEAFF. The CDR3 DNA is TGTGCCAGCAGCTTAGGTCATCCAGGACAAGGTGAAGCTTTCTTT.

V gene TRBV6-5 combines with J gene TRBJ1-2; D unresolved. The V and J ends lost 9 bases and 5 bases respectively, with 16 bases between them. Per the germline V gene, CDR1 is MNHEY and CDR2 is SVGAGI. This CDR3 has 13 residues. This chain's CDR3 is CASFGEEVYGYTF. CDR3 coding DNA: TGTGCCAGTTTCGGGGAAGAAGTGTATGGCTACACCTTC.

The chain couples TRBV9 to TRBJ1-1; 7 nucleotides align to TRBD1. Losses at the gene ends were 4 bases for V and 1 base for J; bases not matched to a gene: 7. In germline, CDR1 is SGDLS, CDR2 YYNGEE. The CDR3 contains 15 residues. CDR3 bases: TGTGCCAGCAGCCTATTGGGACAGACGAACACTGAAGCTTTCTTT. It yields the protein CASSLLGQTNTEAFF.

The CDR3, as DNA: TGTGCCAGCAGCTTAGATCGCCAGAGGGAAGCTTTCTTT. It translates to CASSLDRQREAFF. V gene TRBV11-2 combines with J gene TRBJ1-1; no clear D gene. The CDR3 has 13 residues. The germline V gene has CDR1 SGHAT and CDR2 FQNNGV. V lost 0 bases and J lost 8, with 10 bases in between.

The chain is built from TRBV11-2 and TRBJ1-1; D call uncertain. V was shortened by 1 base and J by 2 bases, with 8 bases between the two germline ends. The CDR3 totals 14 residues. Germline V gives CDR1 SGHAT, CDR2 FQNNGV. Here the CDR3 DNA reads TGTGCCAGCAGCTTAGGGGCAGGAAACACTGAAGCTTTCTTT. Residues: CASSLGAGNTEAFF.

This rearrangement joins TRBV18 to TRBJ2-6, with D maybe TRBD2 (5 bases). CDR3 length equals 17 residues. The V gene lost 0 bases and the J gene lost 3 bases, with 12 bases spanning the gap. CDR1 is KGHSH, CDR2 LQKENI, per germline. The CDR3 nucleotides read TGTGCCAGCTCACCACCGCCGAGGGTCTTTGGGGCCAACGTCCTGACTTTC. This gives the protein CASSPPPRVFGANVLTF.

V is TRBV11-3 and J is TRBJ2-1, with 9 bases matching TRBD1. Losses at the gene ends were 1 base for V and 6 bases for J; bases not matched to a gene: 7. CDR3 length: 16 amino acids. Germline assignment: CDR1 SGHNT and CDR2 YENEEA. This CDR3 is CASSLVGQGLVNEQFF. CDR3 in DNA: TGTGCCAGCAGCTTAGTGGGACAGGGTCTTGTCAATGAGCAGTTCTTC.

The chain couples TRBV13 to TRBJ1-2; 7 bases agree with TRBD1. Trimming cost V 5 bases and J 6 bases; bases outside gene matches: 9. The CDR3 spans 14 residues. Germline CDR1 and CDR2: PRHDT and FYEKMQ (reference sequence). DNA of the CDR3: TGTGCCAGCAGCCGACTGACAGGGTTTGATGGCTACACCTTC. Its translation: CASSRLTGFDGYTF.

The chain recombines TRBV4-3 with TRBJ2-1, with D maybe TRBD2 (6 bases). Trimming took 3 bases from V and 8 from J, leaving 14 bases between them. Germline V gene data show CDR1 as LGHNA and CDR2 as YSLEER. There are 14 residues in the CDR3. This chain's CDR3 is CASSHILASYEQFF. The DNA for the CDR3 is TGCGCCAGCAGCCATATTCTAGCGTCATATGAGCAGTTCTTC.

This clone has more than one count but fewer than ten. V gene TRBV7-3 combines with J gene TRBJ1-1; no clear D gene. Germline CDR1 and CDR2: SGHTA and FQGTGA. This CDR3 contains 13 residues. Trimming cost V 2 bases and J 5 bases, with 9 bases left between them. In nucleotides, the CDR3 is TGTGCCAGCAGCTTAGGAGGGTGGACTGAAGCTTTCTTT. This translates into CASSLGGWTEAFF. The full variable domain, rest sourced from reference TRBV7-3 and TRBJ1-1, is GAGVSQTPSNKVTEKGKYVELRCDPISGHTALYWYRQSLGQGPEFLIYFQGTGAADDSGLPNDRFFAVRPEGSVSTLKIQRTERGDSAVYLCASSLGGWTEAFFGQGTRLTVV.

The CDR3 coding sequence is TGTGCCAGCACCGGTTTCTACGAGCAGTACTTC. Amino acid sequence: CASTGFYEQYF. V and J are TRBV28 and TRBJ2-7; D remains ambiguous. CDR1 MDHEN and CDR2 SYDVKM come from the germline V gene. The length of the CDR3 is 11 residues. Trimming removed 7 bases at V and 3 bases at J, with 7 bases between. The variable domain in full, with the rest retrieved from reference TRBV28 and TRBJ2-7, is DVKVTQSSRYLVKRTGEKVFLECVQDMDHENMFWYRQDPGLGLRLIYFSYDVKMKEKGDIPEGYSVSREKKERFSLILESASTNQTSMYLCASTGFYEQYFGPGTRLTVT.

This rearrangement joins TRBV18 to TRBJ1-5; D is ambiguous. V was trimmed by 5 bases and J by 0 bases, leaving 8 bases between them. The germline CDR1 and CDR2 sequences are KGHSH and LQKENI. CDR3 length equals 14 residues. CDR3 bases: TGTGCCAGCTCAGCGGTTTATAGCAATCAGCCCCAGCATTTT. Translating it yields CASSAVYSNQPQHF.